This TCR beta chain was sequenced in a study of T cell responses to AZD1222 COVID-19 vaccine. Whole-study results and caveats: Nearly half of unique spike-specific TCRs reportedly avoided B.1.351 and B.1.1.7 mutated regions. Clonal diversity may have been underestimated in mostly white British donors. Regions 160-218 and 743-854 held dominance among vaccine-associated CD4 TCRs, which spanned spike. Repertoires were obtained solely post-peak T cell response.

CDR3 length: 13 amino acids. V gave up 6 bases and J gave up 6 bases; unmatched junction bases: 5. CDR1 and CDR2 (germline): SGHRS, YFSETQ. On this clone itself: Its antigen is still unknown.

TCRdb's table, derived via immunoSEQ multiplex PCR, lists solely in-frame clones and lacks some. Altogether about 120,000 clones are present, 85% to 90% being singletons, with the ten largest covering almost 4.5%. The input for sequencing was peripheral blood, taken on day 0 of AZD1222 vaccination. The sequence was collected from an adult in good health. The J gene is TRBJ2-3, the V gene TRBV5-1; 9 positions match TRBD2. The CDR3 DNA reads TGCGCCAGCAAAGCTAGCGGGGATGATACGCAGTATTTT. This translates into CASKASGDDTQYF.